The 12 T cell receptor beta chains below come from one sample, sequenced in a study of a mutant IDH1 vaccine in newly diagnosed glioma. Noted time point: week 47, end of study. In every dose of vaccine, 300 ug of mutant IDH1 20-mer peptide was given alongside topical imiquimod. The antigens for these receptors are not known. Assay used: immunoSEQ multiplex PCR; TCRdb lists only in-frame clones, some missing. The sample includes tens of thousands of clones, roughly four fifths of them seen just once. Sequencing was performed on PBMCs, taken from a glioma patient whose treatment included an IDH1 peptide vaccine. The source of these receptors is a middle-aged man with glioma.

A few counts support this clone. The V and J genes are TRBV6-1 and TRBJ1-5; the D is unclear. Germline CDR1 reads MNHNS; CDR2 reads SASEGT. The CDR3 is 13 residues long. Trimming left V 2 bases short and J 2 bases short, with 4 bases between. The CDR3 coding sequence is TGTGCCAGCAGTGAATCCGGCAATCAGCCCCAGCATTTT. This gives the protein CASSESGNQPQHF.

This clone came up a few times. The chain carries TRBV7-3 and TRBJ1-1; D is ambiguous. Germline CDR1 SGHTA, CDR2 FQGTGA. The CDR3 runs 13 residues. V lost 0 bases, J lost 5 bases, and 7 bases lay in between. DNA for the CDR3: TGTGCCAGCAGCTTAACCCCGAGGACTGAAGCTTTCTTT. Its protein product is CASSLTPRTEAFF.

The genes are TRBV7-9 and TRBJ1-1; D unclear. The germline V gene encodes CDR1 SEHNR and CDR2 FQNEAQ (reference sequence). The CDR3 totals 11 residues. V was pared by 0 bases and J by 6 bases, with 2 bases between. CDR3 amino acids: CASSLAPEAFF. The DNA for the CDR3 is TGTGCCAGCAGCTTAGCCCCTGAAGCTTTCTTT.

The chain links TRBV6-1 to TRBJ2-7; 7 bases fit TRBD2. Looked up from germline, CDR1 is MNHNS and CDR2 is SASEGT. J gave up 3 bases and V 6 bases, and 5 bases lay outside the gene matches. The CDR3 is made up of 13 amino acids. CDR3: CASRGRGNYEQYF. The CDR3 bases are TGTGCCAGCAGGGGGAGGGGAAACTACGAGCAGTACTTC.

This clone has more than one count but fewer than ten. DNA for the CDR3: TGTGCCAGCAGTCTCAGGGCCGCTGAAGCTTTCTTT. Its translation is CASSLRAAEAFF. This rearrangement joins TRBV5-8 to TRBJ1-1; possibly TRBD1 for D (5 bases). With 5 bases removed from V and 6 bases from J, the gap between germline ends came to 11 bases. This CDR3 has 12 residues. CDR1 is SGHTS and CDR2 is YDEGEE in the germline V gene.

A single count supports this clone. The V gene is TRBV6-5, the J gene TRBJ2-7, with D tentatively TRBD2 (6 bases). The CDR3 totals 13 residues. Trimming took off 5 bases at V and 6 bases at J, with 14 bases between the two ends. The germline gives CDR1 MNHEY, CDR2 SVGAGI. CDR3 protein: CASSRSSVSEQYF. The CDR3 coding sequence is TGTGCCAGCAGTAGGTCTAGCGTTAGCGAGCAGTACTTC.

The V and J genes are TRBV7-6 and TRBJ1-2; 7 bases fit TRBD1. After removal of 4 bases from V and 8 bases from J, the junction contained 7 bases not matched to a gene. Germline loops: CDR1 SGHVS, CDR2 FNYEAQ. The CDR3 runs 13 residues. CDR3 bases: TGTGCCAGCAGCTCACTGACAGGGAACGGCTACACCTTC. Translation: CASSSLTGNGYTF.

This sequence joins TRBV4-3 and TRBJ2-3, with unresolved D. Germline lookup yields CDR1 LGHNA and CDR2 YSLEER. The CDR3 runs 13 residues. V was cut by 0 bases and J by 6 bases, with 7 bases left in between. CDR3 in DNA: TGCGCCAGCAGCCAAGAGAGCTGGGATACGCAGTATTTT. It translates to CASSQESWDTQYF.

The chain has TRBV27 and TRBJ1-2, with 8 bases lining up with TRBD1. From germline, CDR1 is MNHEY and CDR2 SMNVEV (reference sequence). The CDR3 loop spans 14 amino acids. The J segment lost 0 bases and the V segment lost 7 bases, leaving 4 bases of the junction unmatched. Written as DNA, the CDR3 is TGTGCCAGCAAAAAACAGGGGGCTAACTATGGCTACACCTTC. Translating gives CASKKQGANYGYTF.

This chain connects TRBV6-5 to TRBJ1-5; D remains unclear. Trimming cost V 6 bases and J 7 bases, with 16 bases left between them. CDR1 is MNHEY and CDR2 is SVGAGI in the germline V gene. The CDR3 runs to 14 residues. The CDR3 spells CASRSPVTNQPQHF. The CDR3 DNA reads as TGTGCCAGCAGGTCCCCGGTCACTAACCAGCCCCAGCATTTT.

This sequence joins TRBV5-4 and TRBJ2-3, with D possibly being TRBD2 (6 bases). The CDR3 runs 15 residues. Trimming removed 0 bases from V and 1 base from J, with 9 bases in between. Germline-derived CDR1 and CDR2 are SGHNT and YYREEE (reference sequence). The CDR3 region is CASSLDRRGTDTQYF. CDR3 DNA sequence: TGTGCCAGCAGCTTGGACAGGAGGGGCACAGATACGCAGTATTTT.

The chain has TRBV10-3 and TRBJ2-2, with D hard to call. The CDR3 contains 11 residues. V lost 11 bases and J lost 7, with 11 bases in between. The germline CDR1 and CDR2 sequences are ENHRY and SYGVKD. The CDR3 region has the DNA TGTGCCTTAAAAGAAGGCGGGGAGCTGTTTTTT. Protein product: CALKEGGELFF.